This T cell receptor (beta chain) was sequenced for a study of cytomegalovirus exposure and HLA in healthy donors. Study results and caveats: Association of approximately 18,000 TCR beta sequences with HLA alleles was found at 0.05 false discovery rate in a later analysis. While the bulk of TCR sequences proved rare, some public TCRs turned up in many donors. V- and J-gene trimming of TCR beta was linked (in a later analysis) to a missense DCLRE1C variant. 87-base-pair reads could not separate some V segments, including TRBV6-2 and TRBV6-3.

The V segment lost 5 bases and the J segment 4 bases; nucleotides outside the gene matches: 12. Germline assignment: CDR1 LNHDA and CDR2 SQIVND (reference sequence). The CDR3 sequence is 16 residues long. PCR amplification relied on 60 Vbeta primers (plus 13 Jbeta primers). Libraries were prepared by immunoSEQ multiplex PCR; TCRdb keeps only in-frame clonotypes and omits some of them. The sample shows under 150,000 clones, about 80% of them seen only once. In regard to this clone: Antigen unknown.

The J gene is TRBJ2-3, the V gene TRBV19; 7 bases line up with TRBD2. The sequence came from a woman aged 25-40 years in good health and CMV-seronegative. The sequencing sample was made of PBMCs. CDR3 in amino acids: CASSRIPSGVPDTQYF. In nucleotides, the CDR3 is TGTGCCAGTAGTCGGATCCCTAGCGGTGTTCCAGATACGCAGTATTTT.